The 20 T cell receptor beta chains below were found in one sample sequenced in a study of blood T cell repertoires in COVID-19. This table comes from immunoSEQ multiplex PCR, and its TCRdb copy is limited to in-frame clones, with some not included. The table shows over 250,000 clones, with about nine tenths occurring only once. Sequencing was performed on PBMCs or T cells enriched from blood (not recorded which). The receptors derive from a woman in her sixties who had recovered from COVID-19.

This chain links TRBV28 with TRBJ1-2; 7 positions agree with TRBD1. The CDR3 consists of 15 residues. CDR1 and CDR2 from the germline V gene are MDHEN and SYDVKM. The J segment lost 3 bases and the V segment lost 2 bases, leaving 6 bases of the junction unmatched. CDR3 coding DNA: TGTGCCAGCAGTTTAGGGGGACAGACTTACTATGGCTACACCTTC. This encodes CASSLGGQTYYGYTF.

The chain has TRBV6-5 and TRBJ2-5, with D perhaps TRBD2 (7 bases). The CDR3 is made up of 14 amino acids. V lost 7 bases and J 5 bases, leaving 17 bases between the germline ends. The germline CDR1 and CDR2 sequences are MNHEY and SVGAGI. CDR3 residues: CASKGGPGLETQYF. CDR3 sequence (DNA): TGTGCCAGCAAGGGGGGGCCGGGGTTGGAGACCCAGTACTTC.

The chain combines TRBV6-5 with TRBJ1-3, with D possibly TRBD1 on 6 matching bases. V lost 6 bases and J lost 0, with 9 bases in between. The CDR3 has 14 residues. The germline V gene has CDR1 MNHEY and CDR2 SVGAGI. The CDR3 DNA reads TGTGCCAGCAGACAGGGCGGCTCTGGAAACACCATATATTTT. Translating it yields CASRQGGSGNTIYF.

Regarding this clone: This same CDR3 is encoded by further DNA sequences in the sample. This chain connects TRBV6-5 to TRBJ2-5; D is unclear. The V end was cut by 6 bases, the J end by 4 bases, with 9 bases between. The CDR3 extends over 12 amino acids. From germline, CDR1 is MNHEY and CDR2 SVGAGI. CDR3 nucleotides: TGTGCCAGCAGGTCGCCGGGAGAGACCCAGTACTTC. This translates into CASRSPGETQYF.

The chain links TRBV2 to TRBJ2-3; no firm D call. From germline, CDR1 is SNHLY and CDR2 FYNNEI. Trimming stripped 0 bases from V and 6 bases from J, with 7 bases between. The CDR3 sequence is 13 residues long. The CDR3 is CASSEASEDTQYF. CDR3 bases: TGTGCCAGCAGTGAAGCATCGGAGGATACGCAGTATTTT.

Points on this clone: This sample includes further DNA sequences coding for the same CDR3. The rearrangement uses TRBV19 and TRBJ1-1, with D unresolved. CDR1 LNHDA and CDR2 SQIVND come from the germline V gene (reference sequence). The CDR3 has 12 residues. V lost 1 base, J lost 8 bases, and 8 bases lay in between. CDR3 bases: TGTGCCAGTAGTATAGGATTAACAGAAGCTTTCTTT. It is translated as CASSIGLTEAFF.

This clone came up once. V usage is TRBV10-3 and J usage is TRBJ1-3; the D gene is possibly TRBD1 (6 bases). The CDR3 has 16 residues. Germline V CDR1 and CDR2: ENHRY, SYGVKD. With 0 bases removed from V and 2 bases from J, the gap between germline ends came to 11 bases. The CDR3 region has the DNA TGTGCCATCAGTGAGTCCCAAGACAGGCCTGGAAACACCATATATTTT. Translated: CAISESQDRPGNTIYF.

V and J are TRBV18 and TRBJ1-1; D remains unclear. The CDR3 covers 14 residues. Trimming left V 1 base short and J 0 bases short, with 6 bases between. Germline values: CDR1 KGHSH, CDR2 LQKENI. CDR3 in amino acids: CASSPLIMNTEAFF. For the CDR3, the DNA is TGTGCCAGCTCACCACTTATTATGAACACTGAAGCTTTCTTT.

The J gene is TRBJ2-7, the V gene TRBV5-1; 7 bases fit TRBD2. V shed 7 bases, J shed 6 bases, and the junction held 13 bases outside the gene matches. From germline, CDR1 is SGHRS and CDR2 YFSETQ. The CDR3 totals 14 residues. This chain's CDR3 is CASASFGRTGEQYF. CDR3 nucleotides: TGCGCCAGCGCCTCCTTCGGGAGGACTGGCGAGCAGTACTTC. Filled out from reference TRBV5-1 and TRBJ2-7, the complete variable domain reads KAGVTQTPRYLIKTRGQQVTLSCSPISGHRSVSWYQQTPGQGLQFLFEYFSETQRNKGNFPGRFSGRQFSNSRSEMNVSTLELGDSALYLCASASFGRTGEQYFGPGTRLTVT.

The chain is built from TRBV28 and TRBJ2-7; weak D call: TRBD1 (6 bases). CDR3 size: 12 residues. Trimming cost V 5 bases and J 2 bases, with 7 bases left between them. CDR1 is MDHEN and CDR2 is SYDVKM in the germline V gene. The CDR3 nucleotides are TGTGCCAGCAGTACAGGGACCTACGAGCAGTACTTC. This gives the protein CASSTGTYEQYF.

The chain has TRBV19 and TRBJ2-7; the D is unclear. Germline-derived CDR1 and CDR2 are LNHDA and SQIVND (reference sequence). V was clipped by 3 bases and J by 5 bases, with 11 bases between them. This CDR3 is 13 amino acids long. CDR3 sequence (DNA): TGTGCCAGTAGTATCGTCAACTTCGACGAGCAGTACTTC. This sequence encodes CASSIVNFDEQYF.

The CDR3, as DNA: TGTGCCAGCAATCCCACAGGGGGTTCACCCCTCCACTTT. It specifies CASNPTGGSPLHF. This sequence joins TRBV28 and TRBJ1-6, with 8 positions matching TRBD1. This CDR3 has 13 amino acids. J lost 9 bases, V lost 7 bases, and 5 bases had no gene match. Looked up from germline, CDR1 is MDHEN and CDR2 is SYDVKM.

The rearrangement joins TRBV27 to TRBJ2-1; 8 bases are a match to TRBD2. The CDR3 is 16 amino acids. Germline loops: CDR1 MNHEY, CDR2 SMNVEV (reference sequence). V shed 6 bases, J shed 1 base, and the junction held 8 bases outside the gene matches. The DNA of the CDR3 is TGTGCCAGCAGAGTTGGAGCGGGAGTGTCCTACAATGAGCAGTTCTTC. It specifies CASRVGAGVSYNEQFF.

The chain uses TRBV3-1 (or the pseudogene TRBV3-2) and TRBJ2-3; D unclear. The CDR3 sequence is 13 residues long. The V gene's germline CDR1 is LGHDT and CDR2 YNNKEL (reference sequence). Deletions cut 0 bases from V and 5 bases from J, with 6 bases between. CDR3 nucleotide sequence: TGTGCCAGCAGCCAAGAGAGAAGAGATACGCAGTATTTT. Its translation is CASSQERRDTQYF.

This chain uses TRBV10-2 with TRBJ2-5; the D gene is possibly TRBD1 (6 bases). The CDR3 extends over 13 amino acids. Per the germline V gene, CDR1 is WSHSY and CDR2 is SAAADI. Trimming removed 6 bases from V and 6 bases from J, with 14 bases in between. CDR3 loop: CASSEQGGQTQYF. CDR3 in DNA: TGCGCCAGCAGCGAACAGGGCGGACAGACCCAGTACTTC.

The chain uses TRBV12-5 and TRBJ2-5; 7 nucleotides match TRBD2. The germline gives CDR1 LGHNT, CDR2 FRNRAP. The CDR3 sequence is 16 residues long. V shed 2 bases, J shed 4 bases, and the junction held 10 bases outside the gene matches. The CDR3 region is CASGLSFAGAGETQYF. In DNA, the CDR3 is TGTGCTAGTGGTTTGTCGTTTGCGGGAGCGGGAGAGACCCAGTACTTC.

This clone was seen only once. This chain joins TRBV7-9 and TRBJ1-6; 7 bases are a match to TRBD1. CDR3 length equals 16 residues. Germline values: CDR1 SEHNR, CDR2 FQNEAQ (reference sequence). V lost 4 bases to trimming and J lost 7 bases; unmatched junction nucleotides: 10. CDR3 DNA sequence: TGTGCCAGCAGCTGGAGACAGGGTATATTGAATTCACCCCTCCACTTT. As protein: CASSWRQGILNSPLHF.

The CDR3 sequence is CASRAGGGTEAFF. Here the CDR3 DNA reads TGTGCCAGCAGGGCAGGGGGTGGCACTGAAGCTTTCTTT. This chain links TRBV12-3 or TRBV12-4 with TRBJ1-1, with 7 bases that match TRBD1. CDR3 size: 13 residues. Trimming at V came to 6 bases and at J to 4 bases, leaving 5 bases not matched to a gene.

The CDR3 sequence is CATSRTSQPRSSYEQYF. CDR3 bases: TGTGCCACCAGCAGAACCTCTCAGCCTAGGAGCTCCTACGAGCAGTACTTC. The chain recombines TRBV15 with TRBJ2-7, with D unclear. Germline assignment: CDR1 LNHNV and CDR2 YYDKDF (reference sequence). The CDR3 extends over 17 amino acids. Trimming cost V 2 bases and J 0 bases, with 17 bases left between them.

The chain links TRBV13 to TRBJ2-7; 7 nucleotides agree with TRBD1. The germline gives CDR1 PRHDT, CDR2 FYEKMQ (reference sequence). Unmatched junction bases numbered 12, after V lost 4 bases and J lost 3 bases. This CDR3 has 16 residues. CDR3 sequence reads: CASSSRTRGILYEQYF. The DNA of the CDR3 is TGTGCCAGCAGCTCCCGGACCAGGGGGATACTCTACGAGCAGTACTTC.